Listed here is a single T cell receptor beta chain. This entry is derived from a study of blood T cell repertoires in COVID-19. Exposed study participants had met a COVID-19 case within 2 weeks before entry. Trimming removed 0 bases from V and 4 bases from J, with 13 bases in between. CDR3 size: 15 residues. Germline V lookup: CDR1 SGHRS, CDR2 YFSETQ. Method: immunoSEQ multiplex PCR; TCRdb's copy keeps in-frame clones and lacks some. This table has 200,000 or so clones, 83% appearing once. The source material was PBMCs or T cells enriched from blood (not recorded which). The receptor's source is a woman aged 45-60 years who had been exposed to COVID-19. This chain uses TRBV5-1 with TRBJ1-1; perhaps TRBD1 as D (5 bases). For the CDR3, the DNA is TGCGCCAGCAGCTTGGCCGCGGGGGTGTCCACTGAAGCTTTCTTT. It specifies CASSLAAGVSTEAFF.